A selection of T cell receptor beta chains follows, all from one sample in a study of cytomegalovirus exposure and HLA in healthy donors. Sequencing was performed with immunoSEQ multiplex PCR; in TCRdb, only in-frame clones are kept and a portion is missing. Among 100,000 to 150,000 clones listed, more than 75% were seen once. Sequencing was carried out using PBMCs. These receptor sequences come from a man aged 35-49 years in good health and CMV-seronegative. Each CDR3 is given with its conserved first and last residue. A D gene is named only where the DNA matches it firmly. Some rows mark clone size as missing; the rest say once, few, many or name a class of expanded clone.

abundance,v_gene,d_gene,j_gene,CDR3nt,CDR3aa
few,TRBV4-2,.,TRBJ2-1,TGTGCCAGCAGCCAAGAATCGGCGGCCGATGAGCAGTTCTTC,CASSQESAADEQFF
.,TRBV2,.,TRBJ2-7,TGTGCCAGCAGTGAAGCGCCAGGGTTCGCCGGCTACGAGCAGTACTTC,CASSEAPGFAGYEQYF
.,TRBV29-1,.,TRBJ2-2,TGCAGCGCCGTGACAGCCTCCGCGAACACCGGGGAGCTGTTTTTT,CSAVTASANTGELFF
.,TRBV30,.,TRBJ1-1,TGTGCCTGGAGGAGGACTGAAGCTTTCTTT,CAWRRTEAFF
.,TRBV7-6,.,TRBJ2-3,TGTGCCAGCAGTTCAGCGGGCCCGCGAGATACGCAGTATTTT,CASSSAGPRDTQYF
few,TRBV7-9,.,TRBJ2-5,TGTGCCAGCAGCCCCCCGGTTAGAGGGTTGAGGCAAGAGACCCAGTACTTC,CASSPPVRGLRQETQYF
.,TRBV7-9,TRBD2,TRBJ2-1,TGTGCCAGCAGCTCGACTAGCGGGGAACTCGATGAGCAGTTCTTC,CASSSTSGELDEQFF
.,TRBV9,TRBD1,TRBJ2-7,TGTGCCAGCAGCGTTTCCGGGACAGGGGCACCCTACGAGCAGTACTTC,CASSVSGTGAPYEQYF
few,TRBV27,.,TRBJ2-2,TGTGCCAGCATCACCTTACAGGGACCCGGGGAGCTGTTTTTT,CASITLQGPGELFF
once,TRBV2,.,TRBJ1-1,TGTGCCAGCAGAGACAGGATGAACACTGAAGCTTTCTTT,CASRDRMNTEAFF
few,TRBV6-1,.,TRBJ1-4,TGTGCCAGCAGTGAAGGTCAGGGGTTTGAAAAACTGTTTTTT,CASSEGQGFEKLFF
.,TRBV27,TRBD1,TRBJ2-7,TGTGCCAGCAGACCAGGACAGGCCGCCTACGAGCAGTACTTC,CASRPGQAAYEQYF
few,TRBV9,.,TRBJ1-6,TGTGCCAGCAGCGCCAGTGGGGGCCAAGCCCTCCACTTT,CASSASGGQALHF
.,TRBV7-6,TRBD1,TRBJ1-2,TGTGCCAGCAGCCACAGAAGGGGGCGATTCGACTATGGCTACACCTTC,CASSHRRGRFDYGYTF
few,TRBV4-1,.,TRBJ1-6,TGCGCCAGCAGCCAAGAATCAGGAAATTCACCCCTCCACTTT,CASSQESGNSPLHF
.,TRBV27,.,TRBJ1-2,TGTGCCAGCAGTTTTAAAGAGGACTATGGCTACACCTTC,CASSFKEDYGYTF
once,TRBV7-3,.,TRBJ2-3,TGTGCCAGCAGCTCCAAGGGGAACACAGATACGCAGTATTTT,CASSSKGNTDTQYF
.,TRBV7-6,.,TRBJ1-3,TGTGCCAGCAGCTTATTTAGGGGCGACGGAAACACCATATATTTT,CASSLFRGDGNTIYF
.,TRBV5-1,TRBD2,TRBJ2-7,TGCGCCAGCAGCTTGCAGGGAGGGACCTACGAGCAGTACTTC,CASSLQGGTYEQYF
.,TRBV9,TRBD2,TRBJ2-7,TGTGCCAGCAGCGTAGCGGGGGGGCCCCCCTACGAGCAGTACTTC,CASSVAGGPPYEQYF
once,TRBV5-1,TRBD2,TRBJ2-5,TGCGCCAGCAGCTTGGGTCGAGCGGGGGGGCCATCAGAGACCCAGTACTTC,CASSLGRAGGPSETQYF
.,TRBV11-2,.,TRBJ2-7,TGTGCCAGCAGCACGAGCGCTGACAGAACCTACGAGCAGTACTTC,CASSTSADRTYEQYF
.,TRBV7-3,TRBD2,TRBJ2-3,TGTGCCAGCAGCTCTCTAGCGGGGGTTACAGATACGCAGTATTTT,CASSSLAGVTDTQYF
.,TRBV19,TRBD1,TRBJ2-5,TGTGCCAGTAGACGTACAGGGGGGAGTTGGGAGACCCAGTACTTC,CASRRTGGSWETQYF
.,TRBV18,TRBD1,TRBJ2-7,TGTGCCAGCTCACCAGGGACAGGGACTTCCTACGAGCAGTACTTC,CASSPGTGTSYEQYF
.,TRBV27,.,TRBJ2-7,TGTGCCAGCAGTTTCCCAGGGTCCTACGAGCAGTACTTC,CASSFPGSYEQYF
.,TRBV6-5,.,TRBJ2-6,TGTGCCAGCAGTTCCCCTCTTGCGGGCGCCAACGTCCTGACTTTC,CASSSPLAGANVLTF
.,TRBV5-1,TRBD2,TRBJ2-2,TGCGCCAGCAGCTTCGGACTAGCGGGGGGGGAAGGGGAGCTGTTTTTT,CASSFGLAGGEGELFF
.,TRBV7-9,TRBD1,TRBJ1-2,TGTGCCAGCAGCCTCGGGACAGGGAATGGCTACACCTTC,CASSLGTGNGYTF
.,TRBV7-2,TRBD1,TRBJ2-5,TGTGCCAGCAGCTACGGGACAGGGCGAGAGACCCAGTACTTC,CASSYGTGRETQYF
few,TRBV6-6,.,TRBJ2-4,TGTGCCAGCCAGAGGGCGGGCGTCGACATTCAGTACTTC,CASQRAGVDIQYF
.,TRBV28,TRBD1,TRBJ2-2,TGTGCCAGCAGGGAGGACAGGGCAAGGAACACCGGGGAGCTGTTTTTT,CASREDRARNTGELFF
few,TRBV19,TRBD1,TRBJ1-1,TGTGCCAGTAGTCGAACAGGGGCGAGAACTGAAGCTTTCTTT,CASSRTGARTEAFF
.,TRBV2,.,TRBJ2-3,TGTGCCAGCAGTGAGAACAGGGACACAGATACGCAGTATTTT,CASSENRDTDTQYF
.,TRBV19,TRBD1,TRBJ1-1,TGTGCCAGTAGTATACTTATCCGGGACAGGGGATTCGGCACTGAAGCTTTCTTT,CASSILIRDRGFGTEAFF
.,TRBV28,.,TRBJ1-6,TGTGCCAGCACGGGATATTATAATTCACCCCTCCACTTT,CASTGYYNSPLHF
.,TRBV7-2,TRBD1,TRBJ2-7,TGTGCCAGCAGCCCGGGACAGGGGGCCTACGAGCAGTACTTC,CASSPGQGAYEQYF
few,TRBV27,TRBD1,TRBJ2-7,TGTGCCAGCAGGGTCGGACAGGGATCCTACGAGCAGTACTTC,CASRVGQGSYEQYF
.,TRBV5-1,.,TRBJ2-3,TGCGCCAGCAGCTTCGCAGCTGGACTATACACAGATACGCAGTATTTT,CASSFAAGLYTDTQYF
.,TRBV4-1,TRBD1,TRBJ2-7,TGCGCCAGCAGTCGGGACAGCGGAACATACGAGCAGTACTTC,CASSRDSGTYEQYF
.,TRBV27,TRBD2,TRBJ2-5,TGTGCCAGCAGTCACTCTAGCGGGGTGTACCAAGAGACCCAGTACTTC,CASSHSSGVYQETQYF
.,TRBV7-2,.,TRBJ1-1,TGTGCCAGCAGCTTAGGTAGCACTGAAGCTTTCTTT,CASSLGSTEAFF
.,TRBV28,.,TRBJ2-3,TGTGCCAGCAGTTTACAGGGTGCAGATACGCAGTATTTT,CASSLQGADTQYF
.,TRBV29-1,.,TRBJ2-7,TGCAGCGTTTTGGACAGCTACGAGCAGTACTTC,CSVLDSYEQYF
.,TRBV6-6,.,TRBJ1-6,TGTGCCAGCAGGCCGATGAGTTCACCCCTCCACTTT,CASRPMSSPLHF
.,TRBV5-6,TRBD1,TRBJ1-2,TGTGCCAGCAGCACCGGACAGGGCAAGCTCTTCTACACCTTC,CASSTGQGKLFYTF
.,TRBV7-2,TRBD2,TRBJ2-5,TGTGCCAGCAGCTTAGTAGCGGGGGGACAAGAGACCCAGTACTTC,CASSLVAGGQETQYF
once,TRBV7-3,.,TRBJ2-2,TGTGCCAGCAGCCCTAGTCGGGGTGGGGCCGGGGAGCTGTTTTTT,CASSPSRGGAGELFF
.,TRBV5-4,.,TRBJ1-1,TGTGCCAGCAGCTCCCTCAATAGGGGGGGCGAAGCTTTCTTT,CASSSLNRGGEAFF
.,TRBV2,.,TRBJ2-1,TGTGCCAGCAGTGTTCGGGGGGCAAGGGAGAATGAGCAGTTCTTC,CASSVRGARENEQFF